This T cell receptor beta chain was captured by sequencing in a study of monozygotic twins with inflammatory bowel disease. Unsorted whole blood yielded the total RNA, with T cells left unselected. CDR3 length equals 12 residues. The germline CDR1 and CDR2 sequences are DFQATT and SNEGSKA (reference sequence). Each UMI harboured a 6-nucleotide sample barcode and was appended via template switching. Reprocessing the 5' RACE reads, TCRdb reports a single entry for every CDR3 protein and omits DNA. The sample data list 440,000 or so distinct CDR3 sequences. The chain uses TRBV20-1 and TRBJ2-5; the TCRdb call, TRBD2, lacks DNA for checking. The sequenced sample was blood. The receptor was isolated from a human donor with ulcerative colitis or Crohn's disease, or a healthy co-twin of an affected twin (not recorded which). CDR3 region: CSAKGLPWTQYF.